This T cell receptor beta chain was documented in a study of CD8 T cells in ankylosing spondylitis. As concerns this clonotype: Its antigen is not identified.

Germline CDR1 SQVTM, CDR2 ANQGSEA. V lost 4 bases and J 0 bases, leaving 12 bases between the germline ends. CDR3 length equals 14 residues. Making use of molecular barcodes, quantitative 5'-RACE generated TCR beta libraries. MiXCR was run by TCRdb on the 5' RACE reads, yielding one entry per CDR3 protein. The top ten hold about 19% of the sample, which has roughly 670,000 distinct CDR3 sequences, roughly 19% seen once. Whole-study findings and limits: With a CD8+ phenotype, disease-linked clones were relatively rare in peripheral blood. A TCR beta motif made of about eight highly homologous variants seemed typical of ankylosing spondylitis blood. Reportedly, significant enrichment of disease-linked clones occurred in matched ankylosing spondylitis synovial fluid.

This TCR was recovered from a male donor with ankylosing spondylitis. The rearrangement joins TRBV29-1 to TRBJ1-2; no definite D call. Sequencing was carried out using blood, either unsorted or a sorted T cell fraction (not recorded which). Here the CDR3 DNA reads TGCAGCGTTGCTACGGGCTTCCCTAACTATGGCTACACCTTC. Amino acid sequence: CSVATGFPNYGYTF.